Listed here are 24 T cell receptor beta chains from one sample, sequenced in a study of shared clonotypes between healthy human individuals. Sequencing was performed with immunoSEQ multiplex PCR; in TCRdb, only in-frame clones are kept and a portion is missing. Of roughly 760,000 clones listed, about 74% are singletons. Material: memory CD4+ T cells sorted from blood. As for subset: CD45RA-negative fraction. The receptors come from a woman under 40 in good health.

The V gene is TRBV11-3, the J gene TRBJ2-1; 12 nucleotides agree with TRBD2. Germline V gene data show CDR1 as SGHNT and CDR2 as YENEEA. Losses at the gene ends were 5 bases for V and 4 bases for J; bases not matched to a gene: 12. The CDR3 sequence is 18 residues long. The CDR3 sequence is CASSLVGLAGGRYNEQFF. CDR3 bases: TGTGCCAGCAGCCTAGTAGGGCTAGCGGGAGGGAGGTACAATGAGCAGTTCTTC.

The genes are TRBV29-1 and TRBJ2-3, with 9 positions matching TRBD1. V dropped 3 bases and J dropped 6; count of bases not matched to a gene: 4. Germline assignment: CDR1 SQVTM and CDR2 ANQGSEA. CDR3 length: 13 amino acids. The chain's CDR3 is CSVERTGADTQYF. CDR3 nucleotides: TGCAGCGTTGAGAGGACAGGGGCCGATACGCAGTATTTT.

The V and J genes are TRBV11-2 and TRBJ1-4; D remains ambiguous. Germline CDR1 is SGHAT and CDR2 is FQNNGV. The CDR3 is made up of 14 amino acids. V was pared by 3 bases and J by 3 bases, with 8 bases between. CDR3 sequence (DNA): TGTGCCAGCAGCTTGAGGGCCTCTAATGAAAAACTGTTTTTT. It encodes CASSLRASNEKLFF.

The CDR3 is CASSLSVRGYTF. CDR3 in DNA: TGTGCCAGCAGCTTGTCCGTACGGGGCTACACCTTC. The genes are TRBV5-5 and TRBJ1-2; D remains unclear. The V end was cut by 1 base, the J end by 8 bases, with 9 bases between. Germline V gene data show CDR1 as SGHKS and CDR2 as YYEKEE (reference sequence). This CDR3 comprises 12 residues. Supplemented by reference TRBV5-5 and TRBJ1-2, the full variable domain reads DAGVTQSPTHLIKTRGQQVTLRCSPISGHKSVSWYQQVLGQGPQFIFQYYEKEERGRGNFPDRFSARQFPNYSSELNVNALLLGDSALYLCASSLSVRGYTFGSGTRLTVV.

The sample holds a few counts of this clone. This chain uses TRBV28 with TRBJ2-7, with D maybe TRBD2 (6 bases). There are 21 residues in the CDR3. The V end was cut by 5 bases, the J end by 8 bases, with 40 bases between. Germline CDR1 is MDHEN and CDR2 is SYDVKM. The CDR3 protein is CASSGSKPLMGSTRYRGKQYF. For the CDR3, the DNA is TGTGCCAGCAGTGGCTCGAAGCCGTTAATGGGGTCTACCCGCTATCGGGGGAAGCAGTACTTC.

This chain uses TRBV5-4 with TRBJ2-5; D uncertain. The CDR3 runs to 13 residues. Trimming cost V 4 bases and J 0 bases, with 7 bases left between them. Germline V CDR1 and CDR2: SGHNT, YYREEE (reference sequence). In nucleotides, the CDR3 is TGTGCCAGCAGCCCCGACAACCAAGAGACCCAGTACTTC. It is translated as CASSPDNQETQYF.

V and J are TRBV6-1 and TRBJ1-5; D may be TRBD1 (6 bases). The CDR3 loop spans 15 amino acids. The germline V gene has CDR1 MNHNS and CDR2 SASEGT. V lost 0 bases and J 7 bases, leaving 13 bases between the germline ends. The CDR3 loop is CASSEAHQGWQPQHF. In DNA, the CDR3 is TGTGCCAGCAGTGAAGCGCATCAGGGGTGGCAGCCCCAGCATTTT.

This clone was seen only a few times. The chain carries TRBV18 and TRBJ2-2, with D hard to call. Trimming removed 0 bases from V and 3 bases from J, with 5 bases in between. The V gene's germline CDR1 is KGHSH and CDR2 LQKENI. CDR3 length equals 14 residues. The CDR3 nucleotides are TGTGCCAGCTCACCACCCAAGGACACCGGGGAGCTGTTTTTT. Its protein is CASSPPKDTGELFF.

V gene TRBV6-6 combines with J gene TRBJ2-7; 7 positions agree with TRBD2. From germline, CDR1 is MNHNY and CDR2 SVGAGI (reference sequence). The CDR3 covers 12 residues. J gave up 6 bases and V 6 bases, and 5 bases lay outside the gene matches. The CDR3 DNA reads TGTGCCAGCAGGACGGCTAGCGGCGAGCAGTACTTC. As protein: CASRTASGEQYF.

This chain joins TRBV6-6 and TRBJ1-5; tentative D call: TRBD1 (5 bases). Trimming removed 2 bases from V and 4 bases from J, with 9 bases in between. Germline assignment: CDR1 MNHNY and CDR2 SVGAGI (reference sequence). The CDR3 has 14 amino acids. The chain's CDR3 is CASSYTRQNQPQHF. The CDR3 DNA follows: TGTGCCAGCAGTTACACGAGACAGAATCAGCCCCAGCATTTT.

This chain connects TRBV4-2 to TRBJ2-1; D remains ambiguous. V dropped 0 bases and J dropped 10 bases, with 16 bases sitting between them. This CDR3 has 15 amino acids. In germline, CDR1 is LGHNA, CDR2 YNFKEQ. CDR3 coding DNA: TGTGCCAGCAGCCAAGATCTAGGACCCCCGCGGGAGCAGTTCTTC. Its translation: CASSQDLGPPREQFF.

The gene calls are TRBV6-4 and TRBJ1-2; 10 bases map to TRBD1. This CDR3 is built from 16 residues. Germline assignment: CDR1 MRHNA and CDR2 SNTAGT. J lost 8 bases, V lost 0 bases, and 9 bases had no gene match. The CDR3 protein is CASSDSSWGQGNGYTF. The CDR3 DNA sequence: TGTGCCAGCAGTGACTCGAGTTGGGGACAGGGGAACGGCTACACCTTC.

This clone was recorded only once. CDR3 sequence reads: CASTRSGRDSYEQYF. As DNA, the CDR3 is TGTGCCAGCACCCGTAGCGGGCGTGATTCCTACGAGCAGTACTTC. This chain links TRBV5-5 with TRBJ2-7; 7 bases are a match to TRBD2. CDR1 is SGHKS and CDR2 is YYEKEE in the germline V gene (reference sequence). V trimming: 6 bases; J trimming: 1 base; junction bases outside the gene matches: 10. This CDR3 contains 15 residues.

The chain couples TRBV5-1 to TRBJ2-5; a weak D match, TRBD1 (5 bases). Looked up from germline, CDR1 is SGHRS and CDR2 is YFSETQ. V was pared by 0 bases and J by 1 base, with 16 bases between. This CDR3 spans 17 amino acids. The CDR3 DNA reads as TGCGCCAGCAGCTTGGTTGGGGCCCCACCGGGCCAAGAGACCCAGTACTTC. Translated, it gives CASSLVGAPPGQETQYF.

Note on this clone: This specimen includes other DNA sequences encoding the same CDR3. The gene calls are TRBV10-3 and TRBJ2-3; possibly TRBD2 for D (6 bases). With 10 bases removed from V and 0 bases from J, the gap between germline ends came to 8 bases. Germline V gene sequence: CDR1 ENHRY, CDR2 SYGVKD. This CDR3 is 12 amino acids long. CDR3 bases: TGTGCCACCGGGACTAGCACAGATACGCAGTATTTT. It translates to CATGTSTDTQYF.

This clone was seen just once. The gene calls are TRBV5-4 and TRBJ2-2, with TRBD2 identical over 9 bases. Germline CDR1 reads SGHNT; CDR2 reads YYREEE (reference sequence). With 3 bases clipped from V and 5 bases from J, the junction kept 8 bases outside the gene matches. The CDR3 extends over 16 amino acids. CDR3 sequence (DNA): TGTGCCAGCAGCTCCCCTCGCGGGAGGGCAACCGGGGAGCTGTTTTTT. Its protein is CASSSPRGRATGELFF.

The sample holds a few counts of this clone. This sequence joins TRBV6-4 and TRBJ2-7; the match to TRBD2 covers 13 bases. This CDR3 has 17 residues. Germline lookup yields CDR1 MRHNA and CDR2 SNTAGT. With V trimmed by 8 bases and J by 3 bases, 13 bases remained unmatched. CDR3 protein: CASGPGTSGKRGYEQYF. CDR3 coding DNA: TGTGCCAGCGGACCCGGGACTAGCGGGAAACGAGGCTACGAGCAGTACTTC.

The chain employs TRBV11-2 and TRBJ2-7, with D unclear. CDR1 is SGHAT, CDR2 FQNNGV, per germline. CDR3 size: 14 residues. V lost 2 bases to trimming and J lost 1 base, with 9 bases between them. CDR3 residues: CASSLIPRSYEQYF. CDR3 in DNA: TGTGCCAGCAGCTTAATTCCCAGGTCCTACGAGCAGTACTTC. Full variable domain (missing parts from reference TRBV11-2 and TRBJ2-7): EAGVAQSPRYKIIEKRQSVAFWCNPISGHATLYWYQQILGQGPKLLIQFQNNGVVDDSQLPKDRFSAERLKGVDSTLKIQPAKLEDSAVYLCASSLIPRSYEQYFGPGTRLTVT.

The rearrangement joins TRBV5-1 to TRBJ2-4; D possibly corresponds to TRBD1 (6 bases). The germline V gene encodes CDR1 SGHRS and CDR2 YFSETQ. Trimming shortened V by 4 bases and J by 5 bases, and 16 bases separated the two germline ends. CDR3 size: 15 residues. CDR3 amino acids: CASSPTTGSQNIQYF. The CDR3 DNA follows: TGCGCCAGCAGCCCGACGACAGGATCCCAAAACATTCAGTACTTC.

Regarding this clone: An end of the junction differs from the germline gene, which may be a read error. The J gene is TRBJ2-7, the V gene TRBV28; no clear D gene. The CDR3 has 15 residues. Germline V gene data show CDR1 as MDHEN and CDR2 as SYDVKM. CDR3 sequence: CASSVWGSSSYEQYF. The CDR3 DNA follows: TGTGCCAGCAGTGTATGGGGTAGCTCCTCCTACGAGCAGTACTTC.

This clone was detected only a few times. V and J are TRBV5-1 and TRBJ2-5; the match to TRBD2 covers 12 bases. The germline V gene encodes CDR1 SGHRS and CDR2 YFSETQ. The CDR3 is made up of 16 amino acids. V shed 4 bases, J shed 6 bases, and the junction held 10 bases outside the gene matches. CDR3 DNA sequence: TGCGCCAGCAGCCCTCGGATTACTAGCGGGGGGAAGACCCAGTACTTC. Its protein is CASSPRITSGGKTQYF.

This sequence joins TRBV28 and TRBJ2-2, with a tentative D call TRBD1 (6 bases). Germline CDR1 and CDR2: MDHEN and SYDVKM. This CDR3 region has 16 residues. Trimming shortened V by 7 bases and J by 4 bases, and 19 bases separated the two germline ends. CDR3 sequence reads: CASTRGPFWGTGELFF. CDR3 in DNA: TGTGCCAGCACCAGGGGACCTTTCTGGGGCACCGGGGAGCTGTTTTTT.

J is TRBJ1-3 and V is TRBV19; 8 bases are shared with TRBD1. The CDR3 spans 18 residues. The V segment lost 3 bases and the J segment 0 bases; nucleotides outside the gene matches: 10. The germline CDR1 and CDR2 sequences are LNHDA and SQIVND (reference sequence). The CDR3 here is CASSIAGQGRVSGNTIYF. In nucleotides, the CDR3 is TGTGCCAGTAGTATCGCCGGACAGGGTCGGGTCTCTGGAAACACCATATATTTT. Complete variable domain (other parts from reference TRBV19 and TRBJ1-3): DGGITQSPKYLFRKEGQNVTLSCEQNLNHDAMYWYRQDPGQGLRLIYYSQIVNDFQKGDIAEGYSVSREKKESFPLTVTSAQKNPTAFYLCASSIAGQGRVSGNTIYFGEGSWLTVV.

In regard to this clone: This sample also contains other DNA sequences that code for the same CDR3. The J gene is TRBJ2-3, the V gene TRBV9; D is unresolved. V lost 0 bases and J 0 bases, leaving 8 bases between the germline ends. Germline V gene sequence: CDR1 SGDLS, CDR2 YYNGEE. The CDR3 spans 15 residues. For the CDR3, the DNA is TGTGCCAGCAGCGTAGGCCCCAGTAGCACAGATACGCAGTATTTT. This sequence encodes CASSVGPSSTDTQYF. Based on the CDR3 plus reference TRBV9 and TRBJ2-3, the full variable domain is DSGVTQTPKHLITATGQRVTLRCSPRSGDLSVYWYQQSLDQGLQFLIQYYNGEERAKGNILERFSAQQFPDLHSELNLSSLELGDSALYFCASSVGPSSTDTQYFGPGTRLTVL.